Included here is one TCR beta chain sequence, with context. FACS was used to enrich TEMRA cells, whereas the CD8+ and CD4+ T cells were obtained by negative isolation. These data are taken from a study of CD8 T cells in Susac syndrome. The V end lost 5 bases, the J end lost 1 base, and 9 bases lay between the germline ends. The length of the CDR3 is 13 residues. Germline V gene data show CDR1 as MGHDK and CDR2 as SYGVNS. RNA amounts of about 0.45 to 1 ug underwent reverse transcription with random hexamers. MiXCR, applied by TCRdb to the immunoSEQ multiplex PCR reads, yields one record per CDR3 protein. The sample records about 120,000 distinct CDR3 sequences, around 94% being singletons.

This clonotype originated in a human donor in good health. Sequencing was carried out using CD4+ T cells from PBMCs. This chain links TRBV25-1 with TRBJ2-7, with a weak D call TRBD2 (6 bases). The CDR3 spells CASSWAGSYEQYF. CDR3 nucleotide sequence: TGTGCCAGCAGTTGGGCGGGATCCTACGAGCAGTACTTC.